Following are 19 T cell receptor beta chains from one sample sequenced in a study of control samples from healthy donors and cancer patients. Measured with immunoSEQ multiplex PCR; TCRdb has only the in-frame clones, and not every one. The repertoire consists of fewer than 200,000 clones, with 90% to 95% occurring once and the leading ten covering approximately 4%. The specimen sequenced was blood. The receptor set was obtained from a woman aged 60-70 years in good health.

The CDR3 here is CASSGLTSGVQETQYF. CDR3 DNA: TGTGCCAGCAGTGGCCTTACTAGCGGAGTTCAAGAGACCCAGTACTTC. The chain recombines TRBV9 with TRBJ2-5, with 8 bases lining up with TRBD2. The CDR3 sequence is 16 residues long. Per the germline V gene, CDR1 is SGDLS and CDR2 is YYNGEE. Trimming at V came to 5 bases and at J to 2 bases, leaving 11 bases not matched to a gene. Filled out from reference TRBV9 and TRBJ2-5, the complete variable domain reads DSGVTQTPKHLITATGQRVTLRCSPRSGDLSVYWYQQSLDQGLQFLIQYYNGEERAKGNILERFSAQQFPDLHSELNLSSLELGDSALYFCASSGLTSGVQETQYFGPGTRLLVL.

CDR3 DNA: TGCGCCAGCAGCCAAAATCCAGGGGGCTCTGGGGCCAACGTCCTGACTTTC. This translates into CASSQNPGGSGANVLTF. The chain is built from TRBV4-3 and TRBJ2-6; 7 positions agree with TRBD1. The V segment lost 2 bases and the J segment 0 bases; nucleotides outside the gene matches: 4. The CDR3 is made up of 17 amino acids. Looked up from germline, CDR1 is LGHNA and CDR2 is YSLEER.

This clone was observed a single time. The rearrangement joins TRBV29-1 to TRBJ1-5; possibly TRBD1 for D (5 bases). The CDR3 contains 12 residues. V lost 4 bases to trimming and J lost 3 bases, with 7 bases between them. Germline CDR1 is SQVTM and CDR2 is ANQGSEA. The CDR3 nucleotides read TGCAGCGTTGGACAGATCAATCAGCCCCAGCATTTT. Translation: CSVGQINQPQHF.

This chain links TRBV7-2 with TRBJ1-2; D not certain. Germline-derived CDR1 and CDR2 are SGHTA and FQGNSA. This CDR3 is 13 amino acids long. Trimming stripped 3 bases from V and 3 bases from J, with 8 bases between. CDR3 amino acids: CASSFYQDYGYTF. The CDR3 nucleotides are TGTGCCAGCAGCTTTTACCAAGACTATGGCTACACCTTC.

V and J are TRBV30 and TRBJ1-1; unclear D gene. V was clipped by 8 bases and J by 4 bases, with 8 bases between them. The CDR3 length is 10 residues. Germline CDR1 is GTSNPN and CDR2 is SVGIG (reference sequence). The DNA for the CDR3 is TGTGCCGGAGTCGGCACTGAAGCTTTCTTT. Protein product: CAGVGTEAFF.

This clone was seen once. This sequence joins TRBV9 and TRBJ2-3; D gene uncertain. The CDR3 has 15 amino acids. Germline V gene sequence: CDR1 SGDLS, CDR2 YYNGEE. V was pared by 4 bases and J by 0 bases, with 12 bases between. The CDR3: CASSLSLPSTDTQYF. In nucleotides, the CDR3 is TGTGCCAGCAGCTTGAGCTTACCTAGCACAGATACGCAGTATTTT.

The J gene is TRBJ1-3, the V gene TRBV27; 8 bases match TRBD1. This CDR3 has 15 residues. From germline, CDR1 is MNHEY and CDR2 SMNVEV (reference sequence). V gave up 6 bases and J gave up 6 bases; unmatched junction bases: 10. CDR3 sequence reads: CASRPLRDRLNTIYF. In nucleotides, the CDR3 is TGTGCCAGCAGGCCTCTGCGGGACAGGTTAAACACCATATATTTT.

The V call is TRBV2, the J call TRBJ2-7; D unclear. Germline lookup yields CDR1 SNHLY and CDR2 FYNNEI. CDR3 length equals 15 residues. Deletions cut 5 bases from V and 2 bases from J, with 16 bases between. The CDR3 region is CASSSSLIPTYEQYF. Written as DNA, the CDR3 is TGTGCCAGCAGTTCCTCCTTGATACCCACCTACGAGCAGTACTTC.

In nucleotides, the CDR3 is TGTGCCAGCAGCTTAGGGACCTCTAAGCCCCAGCATTTT. Translated: CASSLGTSKPQHF. The chain joins TRBV13 to TRBJ1-5; no clear D gene. The germline CDR1 and CDR2 sequences are PRHDT and FYEKMQ (reference sequence). V was pared by 0 bases and J by 8 bases, with 8 bases between. The CDR3 is made up of 13 amino acids.

This clone was seen a handful of times. The V gene is TRBV5-1, the J gene TRBJ2-7; 11 nucleotides match TRBD1. CDR1 SGHRS and CDR2 YFSETQ come from the germline V gene. The J segment lost 3 bases and the V segment lost 4 bases, leaving 6 bases of the junction unmatched. The CDR3 sequence is 15 residues long. The CDR3, as DNA: TGCGCCAGCAGCCCCGGCGGGACAGGGGGCTACGAGCAGTACTTC. As protein: CASSPGGTGGYEQYF.

The V and J genes are TRBV5-4 and TRBJ1-2, with D possibly TRBD1 on 5 matching bases. V lost 4 bases and J 3 bases, leaving 16 bases between the germline ends. From germline, CDR1 is SGHNT and CDR2 YYREEE (reference sequence). The CDR3 totals 15 residues. For the CDR3, the DNA is TGTGCCAGCAGCCCACTAATGGGGCCCTACTATGGCTACACCTTC. This gives the protein CASSPLMGPYYGYTF.

The rearrangement uses TRBV6-2 or TRBV6-3 and TRBJ2-5; D perhaps matches TRBD2 (5 bases). Germline CDR1 reads MNHEY; CDR2 reads SVGEGT. Between the trimmed V and J ends, which lost 6 bases and 2 bases, there was a span of 22 bases. The CDR3 extends over 17 amino acids. CDR3 region: CASSRDLGKIRQETQYF. In DNA form, the CDR3 reads TGTGCCAGCAGCAGAGATCTCGGGAAAATCCGTCAAGAGACCCAGTACTTC.

With respect to this clone: At one end the junction does not follow the germline gene, possibly because of a read error. The rearrangement joins TRBV7-7 to TRBJ2-2; D unresolved. The CDR3 length is 14 residues. Per germline, CDR1 SSHAT and CDR2 FNYEAQ (reference sequence). DNA for the CDR3: TGTGCTAGCAGCTTAGGCAGCAACACCGGGGAGCTGTTTTTT. It encodes CASSLGSNTGELFF.

On this clone: Within the sample, other DNA sequences also encode this same CDR3. J is TRBJ1-1 and V is TRBV12-3 or TRBV12-4; possible D gene TRBD1, 5 bases. The ends were cut back, 3 bases at V and 3 bases at J, with 8 bases in the middle. CDR3 length: 13 residues. The CDR3 DNA sequence: TGTGCCAGCAGTTTTGGGGGTGACACTGAAGCTTTCTTT. Protein sequence: CASSFGGDTEAFF.

V usage is TRBV19 and J usage is TRBJ1-5; 8 bases align to TRBD1. J was trimmed by 2 bases and V by 6 bases; bases with no gene match: 9. CDR3 length: 16 amino acids. Germline V gene sequence: CDR1 LNHDA, CDR2 SQIVND (reference sequence). CDR3 nucleotides: TGTGCCAGTAGCGGACAGGGCGCGGTCGGCAATCAGCCCCAGCATTTT. Residues: CASSGQGAVGNQPQHF.

The rearrangement joins TRBV1 to TRBJ2-1; no DNA check was done on the table's D call, TRBD2. TRBV1 is a pseudogene segment. CDR3 length equals 18 residues. The CDR3 DNA follows: TGCACCAGCAGCCAAGAATACCGGACTGGGAGCTCCTACAATGAGCAGTTCTTC. Its protein is CTSSQEYRTGSSYNEQFF.

The chain has TRBV5-4 and TRBJ1-1; no clear D. Trimming pared 0 bases from V and 3 bases from J, leaving 9 bases between. Per the germline V gene, CDR1 is SGHNT and CDR2 is YYREEE (reference sequence). This CDR3 spans 14 amino acids. The DNA for the CDR3 is TGTGCCAGCAGCTTGGGAGTGCGGGACACTGAAGCTTTCTTT. Translating it yields CASSLGVRDTEAFF.

This chain connects TRBV3-1 (or the pseudogene TRBV3-2) to TRBJ2-7; TRBD2 agrees at 9 bases. The CDR3 sequence is 13 residues long. With V trimmed by 4 bases and J by 7 bases, 5 bases remained unmatched. CDR1 and CDR2 from the germline V gene are LGHDT and YNNKEL (reference sequence). The CDR3 DNA reads TGTGCCAGCAGCCCTAGCGGGGTCTTGGAGCAGTACTTC. It translates to CASSPSGVLEQYF.

The rearrangement joins TRBV9 to TRBJ2-5, with 7 bases identical to TRBD1. In germline, CDR1 is SGDLS, CDR2 YYNGEE. The CDR3 loop spans 16 amino acids. V was pared by 0 bases and J by 5 bases, with 10 bases of the junction left unmatched. CDR3 bases: TGTGCCAGCAGCGTAGTTGAAGGACAGGCCCGGGAGACCCAGTACTTC. Translation: CASSVVEGQARETQYF.